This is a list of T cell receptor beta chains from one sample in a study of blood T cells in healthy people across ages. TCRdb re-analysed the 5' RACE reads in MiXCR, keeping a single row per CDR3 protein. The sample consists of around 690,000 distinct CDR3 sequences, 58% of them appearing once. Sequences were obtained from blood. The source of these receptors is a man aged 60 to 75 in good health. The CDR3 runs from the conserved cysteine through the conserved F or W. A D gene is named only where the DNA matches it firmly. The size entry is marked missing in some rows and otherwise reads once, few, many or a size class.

TGTGCCAGCAGTGACCACGCACAGGGGAATAATTCACCCCTCCACTTT	CASSDHAQGNNSPLHF	NA	TRBJ1-6	TRBV2	TRBD1
TGCAGCGTTGATGGCGGGACAGGGATATACGAGCAGTACTTC	CSVDGGTGIYEQYF	NA	TRBJ2-7	TRBV29-1	TRBD1
TGCAGTGCTAGAGATGGGACCCTAGGGCGAAAACTGTTTTTT	CSARDGTLGRKLFF	NA	TRBJ1-4	TRBV20-1	NA
TGCGCCAGCAGCTTCGATGAGACAGACTATGGCTACACCTTC	CASSFDETDYGYTF	NA	TRBJ1-2	TRBV5-1	NA
TGTGCCAGCCGTCAAGTCGCAGGAGGGGCCAACGTCCTGACTTTC	CASRQVAGGANVLTF	NA	TRBJ2-6	TRBV7-2	NA
TGTGCCAGCAGCTTACGGCAGTCGGAGACCCAGTACTTC	CASSLRQSETQYF	many	TRBJ2-5	TRBV11-2	NA
TGTGCCAGCAACCCTCCTGGGGGAGACAATGAAAAACTGTTTTTT	CASNPPGGDNEKLFF	NA	TRBJ1-4	TRBV6-1	NA
TGCGCCAGCAGCTTGGAGACAGGGGTGGGCAAAAACATTCAGTACTTC	CASSLETGVGKNIQYF	NA	TRBJ2-4	TRBV5-1	TRBD1
TGTGCCAGCAGCTTGGAGGTTGGCTACACCTTC	CASSLEVGYTF	few	TRBJ1-2	TRBV5-6	NA
TGTGCCAGCTCACTTGGGACAGGGGAATTCGAGCAGTACTTC	CASSLGTGEFEQYF	NA	TRBJ2-7	TRBV18	TRBD1
TGCACCAGCAGCCAAGATTCGTCCCCTAGGCGCTCCTACGAGCAGTACTTC	CTSSQDSSPRRSYEQYF	few	TRBJ2-7	TRBV1	NA
TGCAGCGTGCGGACAGGGGGCGGGGGTGAGCAGTACTTC	CSVRTGGGGEQYF	NA	TRBJ2-7	TRBV29-1	TRBD1
TGCGCCAGCAGCCAAGGATCTGCGGGGCGCTCCTACGAGCAGTACTTC	CASSQGSAGRSYEQYF	NA	TRBJ2-7	TRBV4-1	NA
TGTGCCAGCAGCGTAGCGGGGGGGGGTCCCTCCACAGATACGCAGTATTTT	CASSVAGGGPSTDTQYF	NA	TRBJ2-3	TRBV9	TRBD2
TGTGCCAGCAGCTTAGTGCGACTAGCGGGCCCGGGGCAGACCCAGTACTTC	CASSLVRLAGPGQTQYF	few	TRBJ2-5	TRBV7-9	TRBD2
TGCAGTGCTAGCCCTACAGGGAATAACTATGGCTACACCTTC	CSASPTGNNYGYTF	few	TRBJ1-2	TRBV20-1	NA
TGTGCCATCAGTGGGACGGATTATCAGCCCCAGCATTTT	CAISGTDYQPQHF	few	TRBJ1-5	TRBV10-3	NA
TGTGCCACCAGTACGGGACAGGGTCATCAGCCCCAGCATTTT	CATSTGQGHQPQHF	NA	TRBJ1-5	TRBV28	TRBD1
TGCAGCGTTCCGGTCAGGGGCCCGTTCTACAATGAGCAGTTCTTC	CSVPVRGPFYNEQFF	NA	TRBJ2-1	TRBV29-1	NA
TGTGCCAGCAGGCACAGGGCACCCAGCACAGATACGCAGTATTTT	CASRHRAPSTDTQYF	NA	TRBJ2-3	TRBV6-5	NA
TGTGCCAGCAGTTCACCCGGGACAGGGATGCAGGAGACCCAGTACTTC	CASSSPGTGMQETQYF	few	TRBJ2-5	TRBV12-3/TRBV12-4	TRBD1
TGTGCCACCGAGGGTTATGGCTACACCTTC	CATEGYGYTF	NA	TRBJ1-2	TRBV24-1	NA